The sequence of this TCR beta chain was determined in a study of T cells in Graves' hyperthyroidism and ophthalmopathy. Overall study context: Specimen type is peripheral blood, collected at initial diagnosis prior to any treatment.

CDR1 and CDR2 (germline): SGHTA, FQGNSA. V shed 7 bases and J 1 base; nucleotides not matched to a gene: 9. This CDR3 contains 15 residues. A remark on this clonotype: A clone one base away is much larger, so this may be a read error.

Subjects with ophthalmopathy showed a Clinical Activity Score no lower than 3, a NOSPECS grade no lower than 4, and a duration shorter than 3 months. Exclusions: uncontrolled infection, other autoimmune disease, pregnancy, lactation. Researchers amplified the TCR beta CDR3 regions from RNA transcripts. HTBI primers were used for first-round RT-PCR of the TCR CDR3. Each CDR3 protein gets one entry after TCRdb re-called the multiplex PCR reads with MiXCR. The sample carries under 350,000 distinct CDR3 sequences, around 13% recorded once. The rearrangement links TRBV7-2 to TRBJ1-2; 7 bases are shared with TRBD1. Source material: blood. The origin of this receptor is a woman aged 40-49 years with Graves' ophthalmopathy. CDR3 coding DNA: TGTGCCAGCAACGCCGGACAGGATGATAACTATGGCTACACCTTC. Protein sequence: CASNAGQDDNYGYTF.